Below are 20 T cell receptor beta chains sequenced from a single sample in a study of T cells after yellow fever vaccination. TCRdb reprocessed the 5' RACE reads via MiXCR and lists one record per CDR3 protein. The data show over 120,000 distinct CDR3 sequences, with around 6.3% seen just once and about 0.6% held by the top ten. Sequences were derived from CD4+ T cells sorted from PBMCs, sampled 10 days after the yellow fever booster vaccination. These TCRs come from a man aged 25 to 40 who received the YFV17D yellow fever vaccine.

This clonotype came up many times. The chain is built from TRBV12-3 or TRBV12-4 and TRBJ2-1; tentatively, D is TRBD2 (6 bases). The CDR3 has 15 residues. V was shortened by 4 bases and J by 2 bases, with 12 bases between the two germline ends. The CDR3 DNA sequence: TGTGCCAGCAGTTCCGGGAGAGACACCTACAATGAGCAGTTCTTC. Protein: CASSSGRDTYNEQFF.

This clonotype was seen ten or more times. CDR3 sequence reads: CATSRDRGSYNEQFF. The DNA for the CDR3 is TGCGCCACTTCCCGGGACAGGGGGTCCTACAATGAGCAGTTCTTC. The chain joins TRBV5-1 to TRBJ2-1; TRBD1 matches at 11 bases. The V segment lost 9 bases and the J segment 1 base; nucleotides outside the gene matches: 6. Germline CDR1 and CDR2: SGHRS and YFSETQ. There are 15 residues in the CDR3.

This clonotype was seen ten or more times. The V call is TRBV7-2, the J call TRBJ2-7, with a weak D call TRBD2 (6 bases). This CDR3 is 13 amino acids long. V was cut by 3 bases and J by 6 bases, with 12 bases left in between. Looked up from germline, CDR1 is SGHTA and CDR2 is FQGNSA. The CDR3 region is CASSLDGTREQYF. The CDR3 nucleotides are TGTGCCAGCAGCTTGGACGGGACTCGCGAGCAGTACTTC.

Note on this clonotype: A much larger clone differs from this one at a single base, so this may be a read error. The chain has TRBV14 and TRBJ1-2, with TRBD1 identical over 7 bases. J lost 2 bases, V lost 3 bases, and 0 bases had no gene match. CDR1 SGHDN and CDR2 FVKESK come from the germline V gene. This CDR3 contains 13 residues. The CDR3 protein is CASSQDRNYGYTF. CDR3 DNA: TGTGCCAGCAGCCAGGACAGGAACTATGGCTACACCTTC. Combining the CDR3 with reference TRBV14 and TRBJ1-2 gives the whole variable domain EAGVTQFPSHSVIEKGQTVTLRCDPISGHDNLYWYRRVMGKEIKFLLHFVKESKQDESGMPNNRFLAERTGGTYSTLKVQPAELEDSGVYFCASSQDRNYGYTFGSGTRLTVV.

This clonotype was counted only a few times. The chain combines TRBV6-6 with TRBJ2-7; D is perhaps TRBD1 (7 bases). Trimming left V 7 bases short and J 3 bases short, with 13 bases between. The CDR3 length is 13 residues. The V gene's germline CDR1 is MNHNY and CDR2 SVGAGI (reference sequence). Written as DNA, the CDR3 is TGTGCCAGCACAAGACAGGGAGGCTACGAGCAGTACTTC. Encoded protein: CASTRQGGYEQYF.

This clonotype was found many times. J is TRBJ1-1 and V is TRBV6-5; TRBD1 matches 7 bases. Germline loops: CDR1 MNHEY, CDR2 SVGAGI. The CDR3 contains 16 residues. Trimming cost V 4 bases and J 4 bases; bases outside gene matches: 12. CDR3 protein: CASSSRRGREGTEAFF. CDR3 bases: TGTGCCAGCAGTTCACGGAGGGGGCGGGAGGGCACTGAAGCTTTCTTT.

This clonotype showed up just a few times. V is TRBV20-1 and J is TRBJ2-7, with D perhaps TRBD2 (6 bases). The CDR3 is made up of 13 amino acids. Germline CDR1 reads DFQATT; CDR2 reads SNEGSKA (reference sequence). With 6 bases removed from V and 4 bases from J, the gap between germline ends came to 16 bases. The CDR3 DNA follows: TGCAGTGCCCGGGAGACTACCCGATACGAGCAGTACTTC. The encoded protein is CSARETTRYEQYF.

This clonotype was found a few times. V gene TRBV4-3 combines with J gene TRBJ2-5; D unclear. The V and J ends lost 5 bases and 6 bases respectively, with 13 bases between them. Per the germline V gene, CDR1 is LGHNA and CDR2 is YSLEER. The CDR3 runs 13 residues. DNA for the CDR3: TGCGCCAGCAGCGAAGGGCCCAAAAAGACCCAGTACTTC. This encodes CASSEGPKKTQYF.

This clonotype was seen at least ten times. This chain links TRBV27 with TRBJ2-7; 8 positions match TRBD2. Trimming removed 6 bases from V and 9 bases from J; junction bases left unmatched: 10. Germline CDR1 and CDR2: MNHEY and SMNVEV (reference sequence). The CDR3 totals 13 residues. CDR3 region: CASSTSGLVGQYF. The CDR3 DNA reads as TGTGCCAGCAGCACCTCGGGACTAGTCGGGCAGTACTTC.

This chain uses TRBV6-2 or TRBV6-3 with TRBJ2-2, with D unresolved. This CDR3 contains 11 residues. Germline V lookup: CDR1 MNHEY, CDR2 SVGEGT. The V and J ends lost 7 bases and 11 bases respectively, with 11 bases between them. DNA of the CDR3: TGTGCCAGCACCTCCTTGGGAGAGCTGTTTTTT. Translation gives CASTSLGELFF.

The chain employs TRBV27 and TRBJ1-2, with 7 bases lining up with TRBD1. The junction had 6 bases not matched to a gene; V was cut back by 6 bases and J by 5 bases. This CDR3 region has 13 residues. Germline-derived CDR1 and CDR2 are MNHEY and SMNVEV (reference sequence). CDR3 coding DNA: TGTGCCAGCAGAAAGACAGGGAGGTATGGCTACACCTTC. Amino acid sequence: CASRKTGRYGYTF.

This clonotype was seen ten or more times. Written as DNA, the CDR3 is TGTGCCAGCAGTTTATGGGGGGCTGGAACCGGGGAGCTGTTTTTT. Residues: CASSLWGAGTGELFF. The chain joins TRBV12-3 or TRBV12-4 to TRBJ2-2; either TRBD1 or TRBD2 may supply D (6 bases each). The V end lost 2 bases, the J end lost 5 bases, and 12 bases lay between the germline ends. The CDR3 is made up of 15 amino acids.

V gene TRBV28 combines with J gene TRBJ2-5; D ambiguous. The germline V gene has CDR1 MDHEN and CDR2 SYDVKM. This CDR3 is 15 amino acids long. V shed 3 bases and J shed 5 bases, with 16 bases lying between them. CDR3 region: CASSFYPGAGETQYF. CDR3 sequence (DNA): TGTGCCAGCAGTTTTTATCCAGGTGCTGGGGAGACCCAGTACTTC. The full variable domain, its missing parts supplied by reference TRBV28 and TRBJ2-5, is DVKVTQSSRYLVKRTGEKVFLECVQDMDHENMFWYRQDPGLGLRLIYFSYDVKMKEKGDIPEGYSVSREKKERFSLILESASTNQTSMYLCASSFYPGAGETQYFGPGTRLLVL.

This clonotype appeared a few times. The chain carries TRBV7-2 and TRBJ1-5; tentative D call: TRBD1 (5 bases). This CDR3 is 14 amino acids long. V lost 5 bases, J lost 2 bases, and 10 bases lay in between. CDR1 is SGHTA and CDR2 is FQGNSA in the germline V gene. CDR3 sequence reads: CASSPRAGNQPQHF. The CDR3 DNA reads as TGTGCCAGCAGCCCCAGGGCGGGCAATCAGCCCCAGCATTTT.

This clonotype turned up a few times. The genes are TRBV7-2 and TRBJ2-1, with 10 bases aligning to TRBD2. V lost 6 bases, J lost 5 bases, and 7 bases stayed unmatched. The CDR3 runs 15 residues. Germline assignment: CDR1 SGHTA and CDR2 FQGNSA. CDR3 loop: CASRPLAGLNNEQFF. CDR3 DNA: TGTGCCAGCAGACCACTAGCGGGACTTAACAATGAGCAGTTCTTC.

This clonotype came up many times. V usage is TRBV3-1 and J usage is TRBJ2-7; D call uncertain. Trimming took 7 bases from V and 5 from J, leaving 12 bases between them. The CDR3 is made up of 12 amino acids. Germline V lookup: CDR1 LGHDT, CDR2 YNNKEL (reference sequence). The DNA of the CDR3 is TGTGCCAGCAAAGCCCCCGGAAACGAGCAGTACTTC. Translated, it gives CASKAPGNEQYF.

The table lists this clonotype with many counts. The chain links TRBV7-2 to TRBJ2-1, with D perhaps TRBD1 or TRBD2 (5 bases each). V was clipped by 5 bases and J by 4 bases, with 9 bases between them. The CDR3 extends over 13 amino acids. Germline V gene data show CDR1 as SGHTA and CDR2 as FQGNSA. CDR3 nucleotide sequence: TGTGCCAGCAGCCCGGGACCATACAATGAGCAGTTCTTC. As protein: CASSPGPYNEQFF.

At least ten counts were recorded for this clonotype. The V call is TRBV27, the J call TRBJ2-1; 8 bases agree with TRBD1. The ends lost 6 bases at V and 2 bases at J; junction bases unmatched: 6. Germline V lookup: CDR1 MNHEY, CDR2 SMNVEV (reference sequence). This CDR3 comprises 15 residues. For the CDR3, the DNA is TGTGCCAGCAGCCCCGGGACAGGTGCCTACAATGAGCAGTTCTTC. Translated, it gives CASSPGTGAYNEQFF.

This clonotype occurred many times. The chain combines TRBV28 with TRBJ2-2; a weak D match, TRBD2 (6 bases). Trimming pared 7 bases from V and 6 bases from J, leaving 18 bases between. Germline loops: CDR1 MDHEN, CDR2 SYDVKM. The CDR3 is 15 residues long. This chain's CDR3 is CASTIGGEDSGELFF. As DNA, the CDR3 is TGTGCCAGCACCATTGGCGGGGAGGACTCCGGGGAGCTGTTTTTT.

This clonotype has a count of ten or more. The J gene is TRBJ1-1, the V gene TRBV5-1; maybe TRBD1 (6 bases). Trimming pared 5 bases from V and 9 bases from J, leaving 11 bases between. Per germline, CDR1 SGHRS and CDR2 YFSETQ. The CDR3 has 11 amino acids. CDR3 sequence reads: CASRLQGQAFF. For the CDR3, the DNA is TGCGCCAGCAGACTACAGGGCCAAGCTTTCTTT.